This T cell receptor beta chain emerged from a study of blood T cell repertoires in COVID-19. Data came from immunoSEQ multiplex PCR; TCRdb stores just in-frame clones and leaves some out. Among some 320,000 clones listed, about nine tenths were seen once. There are 14 residues in the CDR3. Looked up from germline, CDR1 is SEHNR and CDR2 is FQNEAQ (reference sequence). V was shortened by 5 bases and J by 0 bases, with 8 bases between the two germline ends. The genes are TRBV7-9 and TRBJ1-3; D gene unclear. Sequencing was done on a sample of peripheral blood. This receptor was taken from a young woman with COVID-19, enrolled during active disease. CDR3 amino acids: CASSPYVSGNTIYF. For the CDR3, the DNA is TGTGCCAGCAGCCCTTATGTCTCTGGAAACACCATATATTTT. The whole variable domain, remainder taken from reference TRBV7-9 and TRBJ1-3, is DTGVSQNPRHKITKRGQNVTFRCDPISEHNRLYWYRQTLGQGPEFLTYFQNEAQLEKSRLLSDRFSAERPKGSFSTLEIQRTEQGDSAMYLCASSPYVSGNTIYFGEGSWLTVV.